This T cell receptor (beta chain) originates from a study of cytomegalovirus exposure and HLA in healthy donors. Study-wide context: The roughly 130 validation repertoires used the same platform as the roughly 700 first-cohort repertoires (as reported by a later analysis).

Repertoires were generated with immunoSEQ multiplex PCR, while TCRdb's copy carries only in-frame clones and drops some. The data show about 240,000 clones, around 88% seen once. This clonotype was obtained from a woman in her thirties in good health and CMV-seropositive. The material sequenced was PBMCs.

The CDR3 DNA is TGTGCCAGCAGGTCGACCTTTTCCACTAAGGAGCAGTACTTC. It translates to CASRSTFSTKEQYF. This sequence joins TRBV7-2 and TRBJ2-7; D not resolved. This CDR3 contains 14 residues. V lost 6 bases to trimming and J lost 7 bases, with 19 bases between them. Per the germline V gene, CDR1 is SGHTA and CDR2 is FQGNSA.